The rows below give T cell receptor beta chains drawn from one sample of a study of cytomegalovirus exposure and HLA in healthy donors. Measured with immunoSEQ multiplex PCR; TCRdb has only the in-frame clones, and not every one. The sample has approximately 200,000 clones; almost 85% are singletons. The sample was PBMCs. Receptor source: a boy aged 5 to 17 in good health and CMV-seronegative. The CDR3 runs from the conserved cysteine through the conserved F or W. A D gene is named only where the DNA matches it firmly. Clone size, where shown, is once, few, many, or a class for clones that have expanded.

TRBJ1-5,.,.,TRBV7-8,TGTGCCAGCACCCCGGCGGGCAATCAGCCCCAGCATTTT,CASTPAGNQPQHF
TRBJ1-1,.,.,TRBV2,TGTGCCAGCAGTGCCAGGTCCCAGGGGAACACTGAAGCTTTCTTT,CASSARSQGNTEAFF
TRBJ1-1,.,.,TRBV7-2,TGTGCCAGCAGCTTTCGCCCGGGGGACACTGAAGCTTTCTTT,CASSFRPGDTEAFF
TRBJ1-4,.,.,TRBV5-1,TGCGCCAGCAGCTTGGACAGCCCTGCAACTAATGAAAAACTGTTTTTT,CASSLDSPATNEKLFF
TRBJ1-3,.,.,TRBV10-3,TGTGCCATCAGTGATCGTGGGGCCATCAGCTCTGGAAACACCATATATTTT,CAISDRGAISSGNTIYF
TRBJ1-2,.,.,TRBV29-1,TGCAGCGTCAGAAAACAGGGTCTTAACTATGGCTACACCTTC,CSVRKQGLNYGYTF
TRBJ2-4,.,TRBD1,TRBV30,TGTGCCTGGAGGGGGCCCCAGGGACAGGGGTATGGGAAAAACATTCAGTACTTC,CAWRGPQGQGYGKNIQYF
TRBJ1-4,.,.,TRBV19,TGTGCCAGTAGCAAATGGGCGACAGCAACTAATGAAAAACTGTTTTTT,CASSKWATATNEKLFF
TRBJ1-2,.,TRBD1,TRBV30,TGTGCCTGGACCCCGACAGGGGCCGTCTATGGCTACACCTTC,CAWTPTGAVYGYTF
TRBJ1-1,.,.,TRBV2,TGTGCCAGCCTGGCAAGGGGAGGGTGGAACACTGAAGCTTTCTTT,CASLARGGWNTEAFF
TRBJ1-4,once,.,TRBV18,TGTGCCAGCTCACCCCCTATATCGACAGGAGATAATGAAAAACTGTTTTTT,CASSPPISTGDNEKLFF
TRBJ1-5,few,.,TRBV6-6,TGTGCCAGCAGGGGACTTGGAAACAATCAGCCCCAGCATTTT,CASRGLGNNQPQHF
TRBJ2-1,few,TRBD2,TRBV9,TGTGCCAGCAGCTCTGACGGGGGGGATGAGCAGTTCTTC,CASSSDGGDEQFF
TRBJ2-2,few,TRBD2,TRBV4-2,TGTGCCAGCAGCCAAGATGGACTAGCCACCGGGGAGCTGTTTTTT,CASSQDGLATGELFF
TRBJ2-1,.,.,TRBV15,TGTGCCACCAGCAGAGACAGGGGGGATGAGCAGTTCTTC,CATSRDRGDEQFF